Shown below are 14 T cell receptor beta chains from a single sample sequenced in a study of regulatory T cells in long-lasting Graves disease. The time point was: newly diagnosed GD, antithyroid drugs for less than 3 months. Extracted RNA from PBMCs served as the source of the TCR library. According to the study, TCR beta libraries were built with iRepertoire HTBI primers and CDR3-region Arm-PCR. MiXCR, applied by TCRdb to the multiplex PCR reads, yields one record per CDR3 protein. The sample consists of a few hundred thousand distinct CDR3 sequences, over 14% of them appearing once. The same data also went into a second study, on T cells in Graves' hyperthyroidism and ophthalmopathy.

This material consisted of peripheral blood mononuclear cells (PBMCs), taken at new diagnosis, from a patient treated with antithyroid drugs. These TCRs come from a woman in her thirties or forties with Graves disease.

This clonotype was seen many times. The chain combines TRBV19 with TRBJ2-3; D perhaps matches TRBD2 (5 bases). The CDR3 covers 15 residues. Trimming took 8 bases from V and 3 from J, leaving 18 bases between them. The germline CDR1 and CDR2 sequences are LNHDA and SQIVND (reference sequence). For the CDR3, the DNA is TGTGCCAGTTGGGCGGGCGACATGGAGACAGATACGCAGTATTTT. Its translation: CASWAGDMETDTQYF.

This chain's CDR3 is CASSPGWKDTQYF. CDR3 in DNA: TGCGCCAGCAGCCCAGGCTGGAAAGATACGCAGTATTTT. The chain has TRBV4-1 and TRBJ2-3; D unclear. The ends were cut back, 4 bases at V and 5 bases at J, with 10 bases in the middle. In germline, CDR1 is MGHRA, CDR2 YSYEKL. This CDR3 has 13 residues.

This clonotype was found a few times. The CDR3 sequence: CASSFRWVGGYTF. The CDR3 bases are TGTGCCAGCAGTTTTCGGTGGGTGGGTGGCTACACCTTC. This sequence joins TRBV28 and TRBJ1-2, with D unresolved. The V end was cut by 3 bases, the J end by 7 bases, with 12 bases between. CDR1 and CDR2 from the germline V gene are MDHEN and SYDVKM. The CDR3 extends over 13 amino acids.

This clonotype was picked up many times. The V gene is TRBV18, the J gene TRBJ2-5, with TRBD2 matching 14 bases. Per the germline V gene, CDR1 is KGHSH and CDR2 is LQKENI. This CDR3 spans 17 amino acids. V dropped 6 bases and J dropped 4; count of bases not matched to a gene: 10. The CDR3 is CASSSGTSGRMGETQYF. The CDR3 region has the DNA TGTGCCAGCTCGTCCGGGACTAGCGGGAGAATGGGAGAGACCCAGTACTTC.

This clonotype was observed a handful of times. This could be a read error, since a much larger clone is one nucleotide away. This rearrangement joins TRBV5-5 to TRBJ2-7; the D is unclear. The germline V gene has CDR1 SGHKS and CDR2 YYEKEE (reference sequence). This CDR3 comprises 10 residues. The V end lost 6 bases, the J end lost 3 bases, and 4 bases lay between the germline ends. The DNA of the CDR3 is TGTGCCAGCACTGGCTACGAGCAGTACTTC. Translating gives CASTGYEQYF. Full variable domain (missing parts from reference TRBV5-5 and TRBJ2-7): DAGVTQSPTHLIKTRGQQVTLRCSPISGHKSVSWYQQVLGQGPQFIFQYYEKEERGRGNFPDRFSARQFPNYSSELNVNALLLGDSALYLCASTGYEQYFGPGTRLTVT.

This clonotype was recorded at least ten times. This rearrangement joins TRBV3-2 to TRBJ2-7; the table gives TRBD2 as D, unverified against the DNA. TRBV3-2 counts as a pseudogene. The CDR3 sequence is 19 residues long. The CDR3 sequence is CASSQDRSTSGRSPYEQYF. In DNA, the CDR3 is TGTGCCAGCAGCCAAGATCGATCGACTAGCGGGAGGTCCCCCTACGAGCAGTACTTC.

In its sample, this clonotype was seen many times. The chain uses TRBV4-3 and TRBJ2-7; D remains unclear. The CDR3 totals 12 residues. V was shortened by 0 bases and J by 8 bases, with 8 bases between the two germline ends. Germline V gene data show CDR1 as LGHNA and CDR2 as YSLEER. The CDR3 nucleotides read TGCGCCAGCAGCCAAGATATGGTCAAGCAGTACTTC. Translated: CASSQDMVKQYF.

The table lists this clonotype with many counts. CDR3 amino acids: CAWTFRDIGNTIYF. The CDR3 bases are TGTGCCTGGACCTTCCGGGACATAGGAAACACCATATATTTT. The chain uses TRBV30 and TRBJ1-3; a possible D gene is TRBD1 (6 bases). Germline CDR1 and CDR2: GTSNPN and SVGIG (reference sequence). V shed 4 bases and J shed 4 bases, with 14 bases lying between them. The CDR3 has 14 residues.

This clonotype has at least ten counts. The chain combines TRBV7-9 with TRBJ2-1; D perhaps matches TRBD1 (5 bases). This CDR3 is built from 15 residues. Deletions cut 1 base from V and 6 bases from J, with 13 bases between. Germline values: CDR1 SEHNR, CDR2 FQNEAQ (reference sequence). CDR3 nucleotide sequence: TGTGCCAGCAGCTTAGATGGGGCCCCTTTCAATGAGCAGTTCTTC. It yields the protein CASSLDGAPFNEQFF. The full variable domain, its missing parts supplied by reference TRBV7-9 and TRBJ2-1, is DTGVSQNPRHKITKRGQNVTFRCDPISEHNRLYWYRQTLGQGPEFLTYFQNEAQLEKSRLLSDRFSAERPKGSFSTLEIQRTEQGDSAMYLCASSLDGAPFNEQFFGPGTRLTVL.

This clonotype was found many times. The chain is built from TRBV6-1 and TRBJ2-1, with TRBD2 as a possible D gene (6 bases). V lost 6 bases and J 0 bases, leaving 15 bases between the germline ends. Germline V CDR1 and CDR2: MNHNS, SASEGT. The CDR3 runs to 16 residues. The CDR3 DNA sequence: TGTGCCAGCAGCGCAGGGACTTCTAGCTCCTACAATGAGCAGTTCTTC. Amino acids: CASSAGTSSSYNEQFF.

A few counts support this clonotype. This may stem from a read error, because a much larger clone lies one nucleotide away. The chain links TRBV7-2 to TRBJ2-5, with D unresolved. The length of the CDR3 is 12 residues. The germline V gene has CDR1 SGHTA and CDR2 FQGNSA. CDR3: CVSSARQETQYF. In DNA form, the CDR3 reads TGTGTCAGCAGCGCCCGACAAGAGACCCAGTACTTC.

This clonotype was observed many times. The V and J genes are TRBV29-1 and TRBJ1-1; maybe TRBD1 (5 bases). Germline CDR1 reads SQVTM; CDR2 reads ANQGSEA. The CDR3 spans 16 residues. Deletions cut 4 bases from V and 1 base from J, with 19 bases between. The CDR3 nucleotides read TGCAGCGTTGTTTGGTTGAGGGGAGTCGAGAACACTGAAGCTTTCTTT. Its translation: CSVVWLRGVENTEAFF.

In this sample, this clonotype turned up many times. The chain carries TRBV5-8 and TRBJ2-7; 9 bases are shared with TRBD1. The germline CDR1 and CDR2 sequences are SGHTS and YDEGEE. J was trimmed by 0 bases and V by 0 bases; bases with no gene match: 7. There are 17 residues in the CDR3. The CDR3: CASSLDAPGQGSYEQYF. CDR3 nucleotides: TGTGCCAGCAGCTTGGACGCACCGGGACAGGGCTCCTACGAGCAGTACTTC.

The genes are TRBV7-8 and TRBJ1-1; D gene ambiguous. The CDR3 is made up of 13 amino acids. V shed 4 bases and J shed 10 bases, with 16 bases lying between them. Germline-derived CDR1 and CDR2 are SGHVS and FQNEAQ. The DNA of the CDR3 is TGTGCCAGCAGCTCCTCCGGCCATTGGGGAGCTTTCTTT. This translates into CASSSSGHWGAFF.